The next 32 T cell receptor beta chains were all read from a single sample in a study of T cell responses to AZD1222 COVID-19 vaccine. Assay used: immunoSEQ multiplex PCR; TCRdb lists only in-frame clones, some missing. Here the sample spans about 200,000 clones, over 85% being singletons. This sample comprised peripheral blood, obtained 28 days after the second AZD1222 dose. These receptors came from an adult who received the AZD1222 COVID-19 vaccine.

This clone was detected once. The genes are TRBV6-2 or TRBV6-3 and TRBJ1-6; unclear D gene. V lost 0 bases and J 7 bases, leaving 13 bases between the germline ends. The CDR3 length is 16 residues. Germline V CDR1 and CDR2: MNHEY, SVGEGT. This CDR3 reads CASSYSRASTNSPLHF. The DNA for the CDR3 is TGTGCCAGCAGTTACTCTCGGGCTTCCACAAATTCACCCCTCCACTTT.

The chain links TRBV7-9 to TRBJ1-5, with a tentative D call TRBD1 (5 bases). Germline V gene sequence: CDR1 SEHNR, CDR2 FQNEAQ (reference sequence). V lost 1 base to trimming and J lost 4 bases, with 14 bases between them. CDR3 length: 16 residues. The chain's CDR3 is CASSLGGGGANQPQHF. The CDR3 DNA follows: TGTGCCAGCAGCTTAGGGGGCGGTGGGGCGAATCAGCCCCAGCATTTT.

This chain links TRBV19 with TRBJ2-7; D is possibly TRBD1 (7 bases). CDR3 length: 15 residues. From germline, CDR1 is LNHDA and CDR2 SQIVND (reference sequence). With 4 bases removed from V and 5 bases from J, the gap between germline ends came to 18 bases. CDR3 sequence reads: CASSRGDSSLHEQYF. The CDR3 DNA is TGTGCCAGTAGTAGGGGGGACAGCTCCCTACACGAGCAGTACTTC.

The chain recombines TRBV19 with TRBJ1-5; 8 bases are shared with TRBD1. CDR1 and CDR2 from the germline V gene are LNHDA and SQIVND (reference sequence). This CDR3 has 12 residues. V was pared by 10 bases and J by 5 bases, with 4 bases of the junction left unmatched. This CDR3 reads CATQGAYQPQHF. The CDR3 nucleotides are TGTGCCACCCAGGGGGCCTATCAGCCCCAGCATTTT.

V gene TRBV27 combines with J gene TRBJ1-6; D not resolved. V was cut by 6 bases and J by 7 bases, with 10 bases left in between. CDR3 length equals 13 residues. Per the germline V gene, CDR1 is MNHEY and CDR2 is SMNVEV (reference sequence). The CDR3 loop reads CASRTLKNSPLHF. The DNA of the CDR3 is TGTGCCAGCAGGACCCTAAAGAATTCACCCCTCCACTTT.

V is TRBV14 and J is TRBJ2-5; D unresolved. The V end was cut by 3 bases, the J end by 2 bases, with 10 bases between. Germline values: CDR1 SGHDN, CDR2 FVKESK. CDR3 length equals 14 residues. CDR3 DNA sequence: TGTGCCAGCAGCCAGAATTGGGGACAAGAGACCCAGTACTTC. Protein product: CASSQNWGQETQYF.

The chain employs TRBV28 and TRBJ1-2; D is perhaps TRBD1 (5 bases). The CDR3 has 13 residues. Germline V gene sequence: CDR1 MDHEN, CDR2 SYDVKM. V was trimmed by 10 bases and J by 6 bases, leaving 18 bases between them. CDR3 DNA sequence: TGTGCCATCTGGGACGGACGCAACGATGGCTACACCTTC. Its protein is CAIWDGRNDGYTF.

The chain joins TRBV20-1 to TRBJ2-1; no clear D gene. The germline V gene has CDR1 DFQATT and CDR2 SNEGSKA (reference sequence). V shed 3 bases and J shed 5 bases, with 17 bases lying between them. The CDR3 is 15 amino acids. The CDR3 reads CSASPQARGNNEQFF. CDR3 in DNA: TGCAGTGCTAGTCCCCAGGCCCGTGGAAACAATGAGCAGTTCTTC.

The chain has TRBV18 and TRBJ1-4; TRBD1 matches at 9 bases. The CDR3 contains 17 residues. Looked up from germline, CDR1 is KGHSH and CDR2 is LQKENI. J gave up 3 bases and V 1 base, and 6 bases lay outside the gene matches. CDR3 region: CASSPQEQGASNEKLFF. The CDR3 nucleotides are TGTGCCAGCTCACCACAAGAACAGGGGGCATCTAATGAAAAACTGTTTTTT.

The V gene is TRBV6-5, the J gene TRBJ2-7; 8 positions match TRBD1. The V gene end was trimmed by 3 bases and the J gene end by 0 bases; junction bases not matched to a gene: 7. Germline lookup yields CDR1 MNHEY and CDR2 SVGAGI. The CDR3 is 16 amino acids. The CDR3 spells CASSYGTGINSYEQYF. The CDR3 DNA reads as TGTGCCAGCAGTTATGGGACAGGAATTAACTCCTACGAGCAGTACTTC.

The chain couples TRBV14 to TRBJ2-7; no clear D gene. This CDR3 is 12 amino acids long. V lost 3 bases to trimming and J lost 5 bases, with 8 bases between them. Per germline, CDR1 SGHDN and CDR2 FVKESK. The CDR3 loop reads CASSQVDNEQYF. CDR3 nucleotide sequence: TGTGCCAGCAGCCAGGTCGACAACGAGCAGTACTTC.

This chain uses TRBV7-2 with TRBJ1-2, with 9 nucleotides matching TRBD1. The CDR3 is made up of 16 amino acids. With V trimmed by 1 base and J by 4 bases, 7 bases remained unmatched. The germline gives CDR1 SGHTA, CDR2 FQGNSA. The CDR3 nucleotides are TGTGCCAGCAGCTTAGTAAACAGGGGGCTGGCCTATGGCTACACCTTC. Protein sequence: CASSLVNRGLAYGYTF.

V is TRBV9 and J is TRBJ2-6, with unresolved D. The CDR3 consists of 17 residues. Trimming took off 1 base at V and 1 base at J, with 12 bases between the two ends. CDR1 is SGDLS, CDR2 YYNGEE, per germline. CDR3 protein: CASSVTLRLSGANVLTF. The CDR3 nucleotides read TGTGCCAGCAGCGTAACCCTCAGATTATCTGGGGCCAACGTCCTGACTTTC.

In this sample, this clone turned up once. The genes are TRBV28 and TRBJ2-5; 10 bases line up with TRBD1. This CDR3 comprises 15 residues. The trim removed 5 bases at V and 5 bases at J, leaving 8 bases unmatched. Germline V lookup: CDR1 MDHEN, CDR2 SYDVKM. In DNA, the CDR3 is TGTGCCAGCAGTGACGGGACAGGGGCTTTGGAGACCCAGTACTTC. Its translation is CASSDGTGALETQYF.

This clone has only one observation. The rearrangement joins TRBV5-1 to TRBJ2-1; maybe TRBD1 (6 bases). The germline CDR1 and CDR2 sequences are SGHRS and YFSETQ. There are 15 residues in the CDR3. With 0 bases removed from V and 5 bases from J, the gap between germline ends came to 12 bases. CDR3 sequence reads: CASSLDRVGHNEQFF. CDR3 coding DNA: TGCGCCAGCAGCTTGGACAGGGTTGGGCACAATGAGCAGTTCTTC.

About this clone itself: Other DNA sequences in this sample translate to the same CDR3. The DNA for the CDR3 is TGTGCCAGCAGTAAGAGGGGGGGTAGCAATCAGCCCCAGCATTTT. It encodes CASSKRGGSNQPQHF. This sequence joins TRBV6-5 and TRBJ1-5; possibly TRBD1 for D (6 bases). Germline CDR1 MNHEY, CDR2 SVGAGI. The CDR3 totals 15 residues. With 5 bases removed from V and 0 bases from J, the gap between germline ends came to 11 bases.

CDR3 DNA sequence: TGCGCCAGCAGCTTGGACACTTGGGCAGAGACCCAGTACTTC. As protein: CASSLDTWAETQYF. The V gene is TRBV5-1, the J gene TRBJ2-5; D is unclear. Per the germline V gene, CDR1 is SGHRS and CDR2 is YFSETQ. The CDR3 has 14 amino acids. V dropped 0 bases and J dropped 4 bases, with 10 bases sitting between them.

Only one count was recorded for this clone. V and J are TRBV27 and TRBJ1-1, with 9 bases identical to TRBD1. V shed 6 bases, J shed 3 bases, and the junction held 5 bases outside the gene matches. Germline values: CDR1 MNHEY, CDR2 SMNVEV (reference sequence). The CDR3 has 14 amino acids. The CDR3 spells CASRTGGHDTEAFF. The CDR3 nucleotides read TGTGCCAGCAGGACAGGGGGTCATGACACTGAAGCTTTCTTT.

The chain is built from TRBV28 and TRBJ2-5, with 7 bases identical to TRBD2. CDR3 length equals 15 residues. V gave up 3 bases and J gave up 4 bases; unmatched junction bases: 8. The V gene's germline CDR1 is MDHEN and CDR2 SYDVKM. This chain's CDR3 is CASSLSGGRGETQYF. DNA of the CDR3: TGTGCCAGCAGTTTGTCCGGGGGGAGGGGAGAGACCCAGTACTTC.

The chain uses TRBV3-1 (or the pseudogene TRBV3-2) and TRBJ2-7; D may be TRBD1 (5 bases). CDR1 is LGHDT and CDR2 is YNNKEL in the germline V gene (reference sequence). The CDR3 is made up of 14 amino acids. V lost 1 base to trimming and J lost 1 base, with 8 bases between them. The DNA of the CDR3 is TGTGCCAGCAGCCAAGGTGGGGCGTCCTACGAGCAGTACTTC. This sequence encodes CASSQGGASYEQYF.

The V gene is TRBV19, the J gene TRBJ1-5, with D unresolved. CDR3 length: 16 residues. Trimming shortened V by 4 bases and J by 3 bases, and 16 bases separated the two germline ends. Germline CDR1 reads LNHDA; CDR2 reads SQIVND (reference sequence). The CDR3 spells CASSRPIGPHNQPQHF. CDR3 sequence (DNA): TGTGCCAGTAGTAGACCCATTGGCCCGCACAATCAGCCCCAGCATTTT.

There are a few counts of this clone. The CDR3 protein is CASSSGQPNSPLHF. The CDR3 bases are TGTGCCAGCAGTTCAGGACAGCCTAATTCACCCCTCCACTTT. The gene calls are TRBV5-4 and TRBJ1-6; maybe TRBD1 (6 bases). The CDR3 is 14 amino acids. Trimming took 5 bases from V and 6 from J, leaving 12 bases between them. Germline V CDR1 and CDR2: SGHNT, YYREEE (reference sequence).

This rearrangement joins TRBV13 to TRBJ2-7; D might be TRBD1 (5 bases). The CDR3 loop spans 12 amino acids. Germline V lookup: CDR1 PRHDT, CDR2 FYEKMQ (reference sequence). Trimming took 6 bases from V and 2 from J, leaving 8 bases between them. In nucleotides, the CDR3 is TGTGCCAGCAGACGACAGCCCTACGAGCAGTACTTC. The encoded protein is CASRRQPYEQYF. Looking up the rest from reference TRBV13 and TRBJ2-7 gives the full variable domain: AAGVIQSPRHLIKEKRETATLKCYPIPRHDTVYWYQQGPGQDPQFLISFYEKMQSDKGSIPDRFSAQQFSDYHSELNMSSLELGDSALYFCASRRQPYEQYFGPGTRLTVT.

The genes are TRBV7-8 and TRBJ1-2; D is unresolved. CDR3 length: 13 amino acids. CDR1 is SGHVS, CDR2 FQNEAQ, per germline. V lost 1 base and J 11 bases, leaving 14 bases between the germline ends. CDR3: CASSLGGDSDYTF. The CDR3, as DNA: TGTGCCAGCAGCTTAGGGGGAGACTCCGATTACACCTTC.

Notes on this clone: This same CDR3 is encoded by further DNA sequences in the sample. V and J are TRBV19 and TRBJ1-5; a weak D match, TRBD1 (5 bases). Germline CDR1 LNHDA, CDR2 SQIVND (reference sequence). The V end was cut by 1 base, the J end by 6 bases, with 10 bases between. The CDR3 extends over 14 amino acids. The CDR3 spells CASSIVGRGQPQHF. The CDR3 nucleotides read TGTGCCAGTAGTATAGTCGGAAGGGGTCAGCCCCAGCATTTT. Based on the CDR3 plus reference TRBV19 and TRBJ1-5, the full variable domain is DGGITQSPKYLFRKEGQNVTLSCEQNLNHDAMYWYRQDPGQGLRLIYYSQIVNDFQKGDIAEGYSVSREKKESFPLTVTSAQKNPTAFYLCASSIVGRGQPQHFGDGTRLSIL.

The V call is TRBV7-9, the J call TRBJ2-5; D not resolved. The CDR3 totals 12 residues. Trimming left V 1 base short and J 4 bases short, with 4 bases between. Looked up from germline, CDR1 is SEHNR and CDR2 is FQNEAQ (reference sequence). The CDR3: CASSLVSETQYF. DNA of the CDR3: TGTGCCAGCAGCTTAGTTTCAGAGACCCAGTACTTC.

The rearrangement uses TRBV27 and TRBJ1-2, with 12 bases fitting TRBD1. The CDR3 is 15 amino acids. The trim removed 5 bases at V and 7 bases at J, leaving 8 bases unmatched. Germline assignment: CDR1 MNHEY and CDR2 SMNVEV (reference sequence). CDR3 DNA sequence: TGTGCCAGCAGTCGGGGGACAGGGGGCTATTTTGGCTACACCTTC. This translates into CASSRGTGGYFGYTF.

In this sample, this clone turned up a few times. This chain links TRBV6-2 or TRBV6-3 with TRBJ1-5; D not certain. The V gene lost 5 bases and the J gene lost 5 bases, with 19 bases spanning the gap. The CDR3 consists of 16 residues. Per germline, CDR1 MNHEY and CDR2 SVGEGT. The CDR3 loop is CASSLSPKAGDQPQHF. CDR3 coding DNA: TGTGCCAGCAGTCTTTCTCCGAAGGCGGGTGATCAGCCCCAGCATTTT.

The chain recombines TRBV6-1 with TRBJ2-1, with 7 bases lining up with TRBD1. Per the germline V gene, CDR1 is MNHNS and CDR2 is SASEGT. With 3 bases clipped from V and 2 bases from J, the junction kept 4 bases outside the gene matches. The CDR3 runs to 15 residues. The CDR3 DNA reads TGTGCCAGCAGTGACCAGGGGACAGCCTACAATGAGCAGTTCTTC. Amino acids: CASSDQGTAYNEQFF.

This chain connects TRBV5-1 to TRBJ1-1, with a possible D match to TRBD1 (5 bases). Germline V gene data show CDR1 as SGHRS and CDR2 as YFSETQ. V gave up 0 bases and J gave up 0 bases, with 15 bases separating them. This CDR3 spans 17 amino acids. In DNA, the CDR3 is TGCGCCAGCAGCTTGGCTCTTGGGGGGAAACTGAACACTGAAGCTTTCTTT. This codes for CASSLALGGKLNTEAFF.

A remark on this clone: Sequence at one end of the junction differs from germline and may be a read error. The rearrangement joins TRBV2 to TRBJ1-2; possibly TRBD1 for D (6 bases). The germline CDR1 and CDR2 sequences are SNHLY and FYNNEI. The CDR3 spans 11 residues. In nucleotides, the CDR3 is TGTGCCAGCAGTGAGAATAAGGGGGGAATATTC. As protein: CASSENKGGIF.

The chain is built from TRBV4-3 and TRBJ1-4; 9 positions agree with TRBD1. This CDR3 comprises 16 residues. Trimming removed 3 bases from V and 9 bases from J; junction bases left unmatched: 11. CDR1 is LGHNA, CDR2 YSLEER, per germline. The CDR3 is CASSQDTGGVSKKLFF. The DNA for the CDR3 is TGCGCCAGCAGCCAGGATACAGGGGGCGTAAGTAAAAAACTGTTTTTT.